These 27 T cell receptor beta chains originate from one sample sequenced in a study of T cells in Graves' hyperthyroidism and ophthalmopathy. Amplification of TCR beta CDR3 regions used RNA as the template. An initial round of RT-PCR targeting the TCR CDR3 relied on the HTBI primer set. Each CDR3 protein is one row after TCRdb ran MiXCR on the multiplex PCR reads. The sample shows around 500,000 distinct CDR3 sequences, more than 15% of them seen only once. Sequencing input: blood. These TCRs come from a woman in her twenties or thirties with Graves' ophthalmopathy.

Ten or more counts support this clonotype. V is TRBV3-1 and J is TRBJ2-1; 7 bases match TRBD1. Germline CDR1 is LGHDT and CDR2 is YNNKEL (reference sequence). V was pared by 2 bases and J by 5 bases, with 12 bases of the junction left unmatched. There are 17 residues in the CDR3. This CDR3 reads CASSQSVGQRTHNEQFF. CDR3 DNA: TGTGCCAGCAGCCAATCCGTGGGACAGCGAACCCACAATGAGCAGTTCTTC.

This clonotype came up many times. The chain carries TRBV6-1 and TRBJ2-7; unclear D gene. Germline CDR1 and CDR2: MNHNS and SASEGT. This CDR3 spans 10 amino acids. Trimming removed 2 bases from V and 6 bases from J, with 2 bases in between. CDR3 sequence: CASSESEQYF. The DNA of the CDR3 is TGTGCCAGCAGTGAATCCGAGCAGTACTTC.

This clonotype has ten or more counts. The chain recombines TRBV5-5 with TRBJ2-5, with TRBD2 matching 10 bases. The germline V gene has CDR1 SGHKS and CDR2 YYEKEE (reference sequence). V lost 0 bases to trimming and J lost 4 bases; unmatched junction nucleotides: 3. The CDR3 contains 15 residues. The CDR3 reads CASSLEGLAAETQYF. In nucleotides, the CDR3 is TGTGCCAGCAGCTTGGAAGGACTAGCGGCAGAGACCCAGTACTTC.

This clonotype was counted between two and nine times. This chain connects TRBV6-6 to TRBJ2-1; 7 bases line up with TRBD1. The V gene end was trimmed by 2 bases and the J gene end by 4 bases; junction bases not matched to a gene: 8. CDR3 length: 16 residues. Germline lookup yields CDR1 MNHNY and CDR2 SVGAGI (reference sequence). Written as DNA, the CDR3 is TGTGCCAGCAGTTACAGATTAGGGGGCTCGTACAATGAGCAGTTCTTC. Translated, it gives CASSYRLGGSYNEQFF.

The chain links TRBV20-1 to TRBJ2-3; D not certain. The germline V and J ends were trimmed by 6 bases and 6 bases, with 25 bases remaining between them. CDR1 and CDR2 from the germline V gene are DFQATT and SNEGSKA (reference sequence). The CDR3 has 16 amino acids. CDR3 sequence: CSAKATLGNPEDTQYF. The CDR3 DNA reads as TGCAGTGCCAAGGCGACCCTTGGAAACCCGGAGGATACGCAGTATTTT.

This clonotype was seen a handful of times. The chain uses TRBV6-2 or TRBV6-3 and TRBJ2-2, with D tentatively TRBD2 (6 bases). V was clipped by 11 bases and J by 6 bases, with 13 bases between them. The germline gives CDR1 MNHEY, CDR2 SVGEGT. CDR3 length: 12 amino acids. CDR3 loop: CAEPRGSGELFF. The CDR3 region has the DNA TGTGCCGAGCCTCGGGGGTCCGGGGAGCTGTTTTTT.

In its sample, this clonotype was seen many times. The rearrangement joins TRBV30 to TRBJ1-5; no clear D. Per the germline V gene, CDR1 is GTSNPN and CDR2 is SVGIG (reference sequence). Trimming took off 5 bases at V and 0 bases at J, with 11 bases between the two ends. CDR3 size: 14 residues. The CDR3 region is CAWGSLYSNQPQHF. The CDR3 DNA reads TGTGCCTGGGGGAGCCTCTATAGCAATCAGCCCCAGCATTTT.

This clonotype was recorded at least ten times. The CDR3 reads CAWRGDRLETEAFF. CDR3 DNA sequence: TGTGCCTGGAGGGGGGACAGGTTAGAGACTGAAGCTTTCTTT. The V and J genes are TRBV30 and TRBJ1-1, with 8 bases identical to TRBD1. The CDR3 is 14 residues long. Trimming removed 3 bases from V and 5 bases from J; junction bases left unmatched: 8. Germline loops: CDR1 GTSNPN, CDR2 SVGIG (reference sequence).

The table lists this clonotype with a few counts. V and J are TRBV10-3 and TRBJ1-2; TRBD1 is a possible D gene (5 bases). CDR3 length: 13 residues. Germline CDR1 and CDR2: ENHRY and SYGVKD. Trimming removed 7 bases at V and 2 bases at J, with 11 bases between. CDR3 loop: CAITGAGNYGYTF. The DNA for the CDR3 is TGTGCCATCACCGGGGCGGGGAACTATGGCTACACCTTC.

Comments on this clonotype: A clone one base away is much larger, so this may be a read error. The J gene is TRBJ2-5, the V gene TRBV28, with D maybe TRBD2 (5 bases). Per germline, CDR1 MDHEN and CDR2 SYDVKM. The CDR3 contains 14 residues. Trimming removed 5 bases at V and 2 bases at J, with 12 bases between. The CDR3 loop is CASSLSWTQETQYF. As DNA, the CDR3 is TGTGCCAGCAGTCTCTCGTGGACTCAAGAGACCCAGTACTTC.

This sequence joins TRBV24-1 and TRBJ2-3; D is ambiguous. CDR3 size: 14 residues. V was clipped by 3 bases and J by 1 base, with 7 bases between them. Germline lookup yields CDR1 KGHDR and CDR2 SFDVKD. In nucleotides, the CDR3 is TGTGCCACCAGTGATGACGGGCGCACAGATACGCAGTATTTT. This sequence encodes CATSDDGRTDTQYF.

Details on this clonotype: A much larger clone lies a single base off, so this may be a read error. This sequence joins TRBV5-1 and TRBJ2-4; no clear D gene. The length of the CDR3 is 17 residues. CDR1 is SGHRS, CDR2 YFSETQ, per germline. As DNA, the CDR3 is TGCGCCAGCAGCTTGGGTTCCGAAGCAGTGACCAAAAACGTTCAGTACTTC. Encoded protein: CASSLGSEAVTKNVQYF.

The chain links TRBV5-1 to TRBJ2-4, with D hard to call. Germline lookup yields CDR1 SGHRS and CDR2 YFSETQ. V was clipped by 1 base and J by 1 base, with 9 bases between them. This CDR3 has 15 residues. The CDR3, as DNA: TGCGCCAGCAGCTTGATGGGTGGGGCCAAAAACATTCAGTACTTC. It encodes CASSLMGGAKNIQYF.

V and J are TRBV5-1 and TRBJ1-1, with 11 bases that match TRBD1. Per germline, CDR1 SGHRS and CDR2 YFSETQ. The CDR3 is 17 residues long. V shed 5 bases, J shed 4 bases, and the junction held 13 bases outside the gene matches. The CDR3 coding sequence is TGCGCCAGCAGTCAGCAAGCCAGAGGGACAGGGGGCACTGAAGCTTTCTTT. It translates to CASSQQARGTGGTEAFF.

There are many counts of this clonotype. J is TRBJ2-7 and V is TRBV12-3 or TRBV12-4, with D possibly being TRBD1 (6 bases). CDR3 size: 16 residues. V was clipped by 4 bases and J by 2 bases, with 18 bases between them. CDR3 in DNA: TGTGCCAGCAGTTCAGGGCCGGCAGGGACAACCTACGAGCAGTACTTC. This sequence encodes CASSSGPAGTTYEQYF.

The J gene is TRBJ2-7, the V gene TRBV28, with 10 nucleotides matching TRBD2. Germline CDR1 MDHEN, CDR2 SYDVKM. Losses at the gene ends were 3 bases for V and 2 bases for J; bases not matched to a gene: 4. CDR3 length: 15 amino acids. The CDR3 sequence is CASSFPLAGAYEQYF. In DNA form, the CDR3 reads TGTGCCAGCAGTTTCCCGCTAGCGGGAGCCTACGAGCAGTACTTC.

This clonotype was recorded many times. V usage is TRBV7-2 and J usage is TRBJ2-1; TRBD1 might be the D (5 bases). Between the trimmed V and J ends, which lost 3 bases and 13 bases, there was a span of 10 bases. Germline V CDR1 and CDR2: SGHTA, FQGNSA. This CDR3 is 11 amino acids long. The CDR3 region has the DNA TGTGCCAGCAGCTTTTCCAGGGCTCAGTTCTTC. It specifies CASSFSRAQFF.

This clonotype has a count of ten or more. The J gene is TRBJ2-7, the V gene TRBV27, with 8 bases identical to TRBD2. The CDR3 spans 13 residues. Germline assignment: CDR1 MNHEY and CDR2 SMNVEV (reference sequence). Trimming removed 6 bases from V and 2 bases from J; junction bases left unmatched: 3. The chain's CDR3 is CASSERGTYEQYF. The CDR3 DNA follows: TGTGCCAGCAGCGAGCGGGGGACCTACGAGCAGTACTTC.

This chain joins TRBV12-3 or TRBV12-4 and TRBJ2-2; either TRBD1 or TRBD2 may supply D (5 bases each). The CDR3 is 13 residues long. V was clipped by 8 bases and J by 6 bases, with 13 bases between them. This chain's CDR3 is CASLWGTPGELFF. The CDR3 nucleotides read TGTGCCAGCCTTTGGGGGACCCCCGGGGAGCTGTTTTTT.

There are many counts of this clonotype. This chain joins TRBV12-3 or TRBV12-4 and TRBJ2-3; D is undetermined. The V end lost 1 base, the J end lost 7 bases, and 0 bases lay between the germline ends. CDR3 length equals 10 residues. In nucleotides, the CDR3 is TGTGCCAGCAGTTTAGATACGCAGTATTTT. Its protein is CASSLDTQYF.

The chain employs TRBV5-1 and TRBJ2-1, with 10 bases identical to TRBD2. Germline-derived CDR1 and CDR2 are SGHRS and YFSETQ. V lost 3 bases, J lost 0 bases, and 21 bases stayed unmatched. CDR3 length: 22 amino acids. Written as DNA, the CDR3 is TGCGCCAGCAGCTCGGACAGGTCCATAGCGGGAGGATTAAAAAGCTCCTACAATGAGCAGTTCTTC. Amino acids: CASSSDRSIAGGLKSSYNEQFF.

The chain uses TRBV4-1 and TRBJ2-1; D not resolved. The V and J ends lost 0 bases and 1 base respectively, with 7 bases between them. Germline loops: CDR1 MGHRA, CDR2 YSYEKL. This CDR3 is built from 15 residues. In DNA form, the CDR3 reads TGCGCCAGCAGCCAAGATGTAGTTTCCTACAATGAGCAGTTCTTC. It is translated as CASSQDVVSYNEQFF.

The V gene is TRBV5-1, the J gene TRBJ2-2; D remains unclear. The germline V and J ends were trimmed by 1 base and 1 base, with 8 bases remaining between them. CDR1 SGHRS and CDR2 YFSETQ come from the germline V gene. The CDR3 has 15 amino acids. The CDR3 DNA reads TGCGCCAGCAGCTTGAAGGTGAGGAACACCGGGGAGCTGTTTTTT. This sequence encodes CASSLKVRNTGELFF.

This chain uses TRBV12-3 or TRBV12-4 with TRBJ1-2; D gene uncertain. The CDR3 sequence is 14 residues long. V gave up 10 bases and J gave up 0 bases, with 15 bases separating them. The CDR3 is CATSRPYPNYGYTF. CDR3 sequence (DNA): TGTGCCACCTCGAGGCCGTATCCTAACTATGGCTACACCTTC.

The gene calls are TRBV2 and TRBJ1-2; the D gene is possibly TRBD1 (6 bases). V lost 5 bases and J 2 bases, leaving 12 bases between the germline ends. CDR1 SNHLY and CDR2 FYNNEI come from the germline V gene. The CDR3 spans 14 residues. The CDR3 spells CASSLRTENYGYTF. Written as DNA, the CDR3 is TGTGCCAGCAGTCTCCGGACAGAAAACTATGGCTACACCTTC. Drawing the rest from reference TRBV2 and TRBJ1-2, the complete variable domain is EPEVTQTPSHQVTQMGQEVILRCVPISNHLYFYWYRQILGQKVEFLVSFYNNEISEKSEIFDDQFSVERPDGSNFTLKIRSTKLEDSAMYFCASSLRTENYGYTFGSGTRLTVV.

The rearrangement uses TRBV14 and TRBJ2-7; D is uncertain. Germline CDR1 reads SGHDN; CDR2 reads FVKESK. V lost 3 bases, J lost 2 bases, and 11 bases lay in between. The CDR3 contains 14 residues. In DNA form, the CDR3 reads TGTGCCAGCAGCCAGACTTCTTATACCTACGAGCAGTACTTC. Translated, it gives CASSQTSYTYEQYF.

This chain uses TRBV4-1 with TRBJ2-4; the D gene is possibly TRBD1 (5 bases). The germline V gene encodes CDR1 MGHRA and CDR2 YSYEKL. V lost 7 bases to trimming and J lost 3 bases, with 10 bases between them. CDR3 length: 13 amino acids. As DNA, the CDR3 is TGCGCCAGCATGGGGCTGTACAAAAACATTCAGTACTTC. Translated, it gives CASMGLYKNIQYF.